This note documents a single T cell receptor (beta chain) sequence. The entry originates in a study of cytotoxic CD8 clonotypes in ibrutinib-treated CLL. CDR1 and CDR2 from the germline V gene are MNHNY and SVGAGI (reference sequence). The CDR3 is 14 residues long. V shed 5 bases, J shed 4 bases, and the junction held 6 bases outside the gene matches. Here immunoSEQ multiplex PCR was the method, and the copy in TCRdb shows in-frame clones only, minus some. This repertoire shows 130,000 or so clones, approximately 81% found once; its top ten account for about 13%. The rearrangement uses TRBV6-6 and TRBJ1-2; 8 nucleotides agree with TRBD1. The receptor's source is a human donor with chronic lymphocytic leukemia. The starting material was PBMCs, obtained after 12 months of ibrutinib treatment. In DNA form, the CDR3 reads TGTGCCAGCAGTACCCGGACAGGGAGCTATGGCTACACCTTC. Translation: CASSTRTGSYGYTF.